Shown below are 10 T cell receptor beta chains from a single sample sequenced in a study of shared clonotypes between healthy human individuals. Clones were sequenced by immunoSEQ multiplex PCR, and TCRdb holds only the in-frame ones, with some missing. This sample yields roughly 2.5 million clones, of which more than 80% are seen a single time; 0.14% belongs to the top ten. The specimen sequenced was naive CD4+ T cells sorted from blood. Subset given: CD45RA+ positively selected. Receptors originate from a man younger than 30 in good health.

The chain couples TRBV19 to TRBJ2-3, with TRBD2 matching 13 bases. The junction had 5 bases not matched to a gene; V was cut back by 4 bases and J by 4 bases. The CDR3 covers 16 residues. Germline CDR1 reads LNHDA; CDR2 reads SQIVND (reference sequence). The CDR3 DNA sequence: TGTGCCAGTAGTACAACTAGCGGGGGGGCTCCAGATACGCAGTATTTT. It codes for CASSTTSGGAPDTQYF.

The V gene is TRBV28, the J gene TRBJ2-7, with D maybe TRBD1 (6 bases). The V and J ends lost 4 bases and 1 base respectively, with 11 bases between them. Germline V gene data show CDR1 as MDHEN and CDR2 as SYDVKM. The CDR3 length is 14 residues. This CDR3 reads CASSSGDISYEQYF. The CDR3, as DNA: TGTGCCAGCAGTTCAGGGGATATATCCTACGAGCAGTACTTC. Complete variable domain (other parts from reference TRBV28 and TRBJ2-7): DVKVTQSSRYLVKRTGEKVFLECVQDMDHENMFWYRQDPGLGLRLIYFSYDVKMKEKGDIPEGYSVSREKKERFSLILESASTNQTSMYLCASSSGDISYEQYFGPGTRLTVT.

The J gene is TRBJ2-2, the V gene TRBV7-2; 8 bases match TRBD1. The CDR3 loop spans 15 amino acids. Germline CDR1 is SGHTA and CDR2 is FQGNSA. With 5 bases clipped from V and 5 bases from J, the junction kept 7 bases outside the gene matches. The CDR3 protein is CASSGPGQATGELFF. Here the CDR3 DNA reads TGTGCCAGCAGCGGCCCGGGACAGGCTACCGGGGAGCTGTTTTTT.

The chain links TRBV9 to TRBJ2-5; maybe TRBD1 (5 bases). CDR3 length: 13 amino acids. Trimming cost V 10 bases and J 5 bases, with 18 bases left between them. Germline V gives CDR1 SGDLS, CDR2 YYNGEE. The CDR3 sequence: CASGRRELETQYF. In nucleotides, the CDR3 is TGTGCCTCCGGACGCAGGGAACTGGAGACCCAGTACTTC.

This chain uses TRBV7-2 with TRBJ1-1; TRBD1 might be the D (6 bases). Trimming removed 4 bases from V and 4 bases from J, with 10 bases in between. There are 13 residues in the CDR3. Germline CDR1 and CDR2: SGHTA and FQGNSA. The CDR3: CASSSATGTEAFF. Written as DNA, the CDR3 is TGTGCCAGCAGCTCCGCGACAGGCACTGAAGCTTTCTTT.

The chain is built from TRBV5-8 and TRBJ2-2; TRBD2 aligns across 10 bases. V lost 0 bases and J lost 1; bases outside the gene matches: 3. CDR1 SGHTS and CDR2 YDEGEE come from the germline V gene. This CDR3 comprises 17 residues. CDR3 protein: CASSLGLAGVNTGELFF. The DNA of the CDR3 is TGTGCCAGCAGCTTGGGGCTAGCGGGAGTGAACACCGGGGAGCTGTTTTTT.

A note on this clone: Germline is not matched at one junction end, which may reflect a read error. This rearrangement joins TRBV7-7 to TRBJ2-1, with 9 bases identical to TRBD1. The CDR3 has 15 amino acids. In germline, CDR1 is SSHAT, CDR2 FNYEAQ (reference sequence). The DNA for the CDR3 is TGTGCTAGCAGCCAGACAGGGGGTAGGGTCAATGAGCAGTTCTTC. Encoded protein: CASSQTGGRVNEQFF.

The chain carries TRBV6-9 and TRBJ2-1, with 10 bases fitting TRBD2. V lost 0 bases, J lost 0 bases, and 8 bases stayed unmatched. The CDR3 consists of 19 residues. CDR1 is MNHGY and CDR2 is SVAAGI in the germline V gene. The CDR3 DNA is TGTGCCAGCAGTTATTCCCGGACTAGCGGTGATACCTCCTACAATGAGCAGTTCTTC. This gives the protein CASSYSRTSGDTSYNEQFF.

This clone was detected only a few times. CDR3 sequence: CASSSLTGGQAFF. CDR3 DNA sequence: TGTGCCAGCAGCTCCCTTACAGGGGGCCAAGCTTTCTTT. The chain couples TRBV7-3 to TRBJ1-1; 9 bases map to TRBD1. The CDR3 spans 13 residues. Germline trimming cut 4 bases from V and 9 bases from J; bases unmatched to any gene: 6. From germline, CDR1 is SGHTA and CDR2 FQGTGA.

The V and J genes are TRBV5-1 and TRBJ2-6; 8 bases are shared with TRBD1. CDR3 length equals 20 residues. J lost 0 bases, V lost 0 bases, and 11 bases had no gene match. Germline V gene lookup returns CDR1 SGHRS and CDR2 YFSETQ. CDR3: CASSLDRGTGRSSGANVLTF. The CDR3 bases are TGCGCCAGCAGCTTGGATCGGGGGACAGGCCGTAGCTCTGGGGCCAACGTCCTGACTTTC. Complete variable domain (other parts from reference TRBV5-1 and TRBJ2-6): KAGVTQTPRYLIKTRGQQVTLSCSPISGHRSVSWYQQTPGQGLQFLFEYFSETQRNKGNFPGRFSGRQFSNSRSEMNVSTLELGDSALYLCASSLDRGTGRSSGANVLTFGAGSRLTVL.